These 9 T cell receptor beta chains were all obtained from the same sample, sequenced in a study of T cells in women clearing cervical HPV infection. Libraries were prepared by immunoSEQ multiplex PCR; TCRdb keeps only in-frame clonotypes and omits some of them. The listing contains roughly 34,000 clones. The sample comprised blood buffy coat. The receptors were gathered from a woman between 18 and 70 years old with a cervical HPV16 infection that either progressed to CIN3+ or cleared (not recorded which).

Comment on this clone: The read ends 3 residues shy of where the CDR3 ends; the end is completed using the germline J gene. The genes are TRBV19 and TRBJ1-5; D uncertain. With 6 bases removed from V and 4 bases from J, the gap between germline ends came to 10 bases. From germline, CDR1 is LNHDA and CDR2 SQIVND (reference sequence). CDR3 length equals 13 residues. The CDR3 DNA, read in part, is TGTGCCAGTAGCCAACAGAAAAATCAGCCC. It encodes CASSQQKNQP. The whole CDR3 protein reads CASSQQKNQPQHF. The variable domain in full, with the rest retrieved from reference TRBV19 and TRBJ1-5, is DGGITQSPKYLFRKEGQNVTLSCEQNLNHDAMYWYRQDPGQGLRLIYYSQIVNDFQKGDIAEGYSVSREKKESFPLTVTSAQKNPTAFYLCASSQQKNQPQHFGDGTRLSIL.

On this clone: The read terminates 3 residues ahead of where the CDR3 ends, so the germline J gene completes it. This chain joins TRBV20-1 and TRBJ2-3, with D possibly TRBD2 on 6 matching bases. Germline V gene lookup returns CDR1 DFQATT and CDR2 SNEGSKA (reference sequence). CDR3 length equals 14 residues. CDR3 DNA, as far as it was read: TGCAGTGCTAAGCTCCCGGGGAGGCAAGAGACG. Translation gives CSAKLPGRQET. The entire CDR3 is CSAKLPGRQETQYF.

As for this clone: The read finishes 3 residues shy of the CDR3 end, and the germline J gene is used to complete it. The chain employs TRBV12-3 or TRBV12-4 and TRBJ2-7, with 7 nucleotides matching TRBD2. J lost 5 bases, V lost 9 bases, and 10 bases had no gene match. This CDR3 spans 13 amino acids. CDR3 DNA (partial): TGTGCCAGTCGCGGACTAGACGTGGACGAG. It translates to CASRGLDVDE. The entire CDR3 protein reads CASRGLDVDEQYF.

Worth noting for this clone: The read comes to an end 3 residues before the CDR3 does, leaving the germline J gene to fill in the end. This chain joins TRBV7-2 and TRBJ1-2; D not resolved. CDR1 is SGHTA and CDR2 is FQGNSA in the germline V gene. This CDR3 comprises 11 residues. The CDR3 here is CASSPTDTYTF. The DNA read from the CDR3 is TGTGCCAGCAGCCCCACAGATACC. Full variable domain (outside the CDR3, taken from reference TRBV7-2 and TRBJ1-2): GAGVSQSPSNKVTEKGKDVELRCDPISGHTALYWYRQSLGQGLEFLIYFQGNSAPDKSGLPSDRFSAERTGGSVSTLTIQRTQQEDSAVYLCASSPTDTYTFGSGTRLTVV.

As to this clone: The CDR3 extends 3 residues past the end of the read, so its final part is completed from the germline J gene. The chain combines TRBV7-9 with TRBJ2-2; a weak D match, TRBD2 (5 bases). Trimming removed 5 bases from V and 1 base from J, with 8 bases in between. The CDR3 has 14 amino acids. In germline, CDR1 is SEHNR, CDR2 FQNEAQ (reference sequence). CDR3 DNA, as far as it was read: TGTGCCAGCAGCCCTCGGGGGAACACCGGGGAG. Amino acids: CASSPRGNTGE. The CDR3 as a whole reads CASSPRGNTGELFF. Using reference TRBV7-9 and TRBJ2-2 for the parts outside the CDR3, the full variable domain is DTGVSQNPRHKITKRGQNVTFRCDPISEHNRLYWYRQTLGQGPEFLTYFQNEAQLEKSRLLSDRFSAERPKGSFSTLEIQRTEQGDSAMYLCASSPRGNTGELFFGEGSRLTVL.

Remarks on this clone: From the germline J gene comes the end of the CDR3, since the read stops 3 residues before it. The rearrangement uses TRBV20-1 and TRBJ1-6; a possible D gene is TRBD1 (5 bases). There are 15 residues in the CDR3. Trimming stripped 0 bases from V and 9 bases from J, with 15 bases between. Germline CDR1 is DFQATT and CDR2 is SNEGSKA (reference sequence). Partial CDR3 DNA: TGCAGTGCTAGAGATGTCCAAGGGGCGAGTTCACCC. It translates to CSARDVQGASSP. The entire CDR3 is CSARDVQGASSPLHF.

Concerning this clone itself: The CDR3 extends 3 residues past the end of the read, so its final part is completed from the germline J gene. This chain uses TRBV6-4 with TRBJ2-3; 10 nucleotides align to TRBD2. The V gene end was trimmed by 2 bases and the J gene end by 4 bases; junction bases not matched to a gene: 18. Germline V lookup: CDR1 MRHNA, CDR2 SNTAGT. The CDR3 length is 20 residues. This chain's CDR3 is CASSDEYRAPSGRSSDTQYF. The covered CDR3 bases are TGTGCCAGCAGTGACGAGTACAGGGCTCCTAGCGGGAGAAGTTCAGATACG.

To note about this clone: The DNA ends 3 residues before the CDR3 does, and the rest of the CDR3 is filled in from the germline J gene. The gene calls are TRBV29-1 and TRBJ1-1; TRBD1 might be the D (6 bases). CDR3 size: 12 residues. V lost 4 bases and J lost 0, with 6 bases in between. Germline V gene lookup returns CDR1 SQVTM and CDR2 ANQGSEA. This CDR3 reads CSVGTVNTEAFF. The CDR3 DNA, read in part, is TGCAGCGTTGGGACAGTGAACACTGAA.

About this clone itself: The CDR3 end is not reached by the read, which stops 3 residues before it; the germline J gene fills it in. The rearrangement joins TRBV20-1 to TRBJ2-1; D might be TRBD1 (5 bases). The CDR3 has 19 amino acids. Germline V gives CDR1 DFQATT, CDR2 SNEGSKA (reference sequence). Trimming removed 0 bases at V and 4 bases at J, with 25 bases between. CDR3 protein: CSARDGLTSDSALYNEQFF. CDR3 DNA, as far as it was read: TGCAGTGCTAGAGATGGGCTCACATCAGACAGCGCTTTATACAATGAG.